This T cell receptor beta chain appears in the sequencing data of a study of T cell responses to AZD1222 COVID-19 vaccine. The protocol was immunoSEQ multiplex PCR, while the TCRdb copy is restricted to in-frame clones and leaves out a portion. The data contain 150,000 to 180,000 clones, less than 95% of them singletons. Study-wide points: Repertoires were collected only later (after the peak T cell response had occurred). In the spike-specific TCR repertoire, nearly half reportedly target unmutated variant regions.

Trimming at V came to 2 bases and at J to 14 bases, leaving 7 bases not matched to a gene. The germline CDR1 and CDR2 sequences are MGHRA and YSYEKL. The CDR3 loop spans 12 amino acids. A note on this clone: Its antigen is not known.

Sequenced here: peripheral blood, sampled on day 0 of AZD1222 vaccination. The rearrangement joins TRBV4-1 to TRBJ2-3; 7 bases align to TRBD1. This receptor was taken from an adult in good health. The DNA of the CDR3 is TGCGCCAGCAGCCAACCTGACAGGGCTAGGTATTTT. Translated: CASSQPDRARYF.